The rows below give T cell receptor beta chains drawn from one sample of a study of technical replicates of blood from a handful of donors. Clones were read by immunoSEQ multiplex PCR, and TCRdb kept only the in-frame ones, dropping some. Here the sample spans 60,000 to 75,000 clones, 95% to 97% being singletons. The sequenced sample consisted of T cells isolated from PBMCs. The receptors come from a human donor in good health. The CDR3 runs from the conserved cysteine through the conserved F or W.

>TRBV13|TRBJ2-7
CASSARGSGRSYEQYF
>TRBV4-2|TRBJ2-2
CASSQEGQGAFPGELFF
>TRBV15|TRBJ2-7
CATSRDIVYEQYF
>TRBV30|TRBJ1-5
CAWSLDRGDQPQHF
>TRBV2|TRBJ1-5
CASREITGGDQPQHF
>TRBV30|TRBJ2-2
CACPDRGTGELFF
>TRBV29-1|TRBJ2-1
CSVPSGNEQFF
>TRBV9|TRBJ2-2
CASSLPSTGELFF
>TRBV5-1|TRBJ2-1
CASSLASGSSYNEQFF
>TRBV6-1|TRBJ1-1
CASLGGIRTEAFF
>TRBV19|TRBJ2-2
CASGERGELFF
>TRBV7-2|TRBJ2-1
CASSLVASGNEQFF
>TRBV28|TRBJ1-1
CASTSGTEAFF
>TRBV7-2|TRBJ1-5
CAIGGRDQPQHF
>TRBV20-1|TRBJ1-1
CSARATGPAFF
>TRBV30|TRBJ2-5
CAEHRGETQYF
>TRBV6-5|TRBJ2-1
CASSSSGPYNEQFF
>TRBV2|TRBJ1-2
CASQGAYGYTF
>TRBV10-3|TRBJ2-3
CAISESDRGTDTDTQYF
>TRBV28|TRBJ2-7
CASSQTSGYTYEQYF
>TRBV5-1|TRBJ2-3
CASSLKFASVYTDTQYF
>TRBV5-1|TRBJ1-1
CASSLAPDRKNTEAFF
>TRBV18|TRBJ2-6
CASSPQLSSSGANVLTF
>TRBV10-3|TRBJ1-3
CAIGQDSGNTIYF
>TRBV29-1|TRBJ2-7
CSVETAGALSYEQYF
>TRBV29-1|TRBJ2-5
CSVVRPGGLGKETQYF
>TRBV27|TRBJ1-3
CASSLYWVQGAPGNTIYF
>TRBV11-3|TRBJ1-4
CASSLAGQLTNEKLFF
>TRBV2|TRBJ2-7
CASSVTASYEQYF
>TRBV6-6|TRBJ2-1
CASNRASAGANEQFF
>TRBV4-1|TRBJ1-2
CASSLRTPTEDLNYGYTF
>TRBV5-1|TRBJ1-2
CASSITGDAFYGYTF
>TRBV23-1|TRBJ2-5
CASSPGQSTGETQYF
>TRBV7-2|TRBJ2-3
CASSLTGTGAVTDTQYF
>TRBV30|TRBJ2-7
CAWSGVPGLAGGGFHEQYF
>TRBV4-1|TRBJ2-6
CASSDRGSGANVLTF
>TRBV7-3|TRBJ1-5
CASSLDRYQPQHF
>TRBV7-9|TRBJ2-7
CASSLGSRTYEQYF
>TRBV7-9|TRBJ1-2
CASSFGDGGYTF
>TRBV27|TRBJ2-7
CASSFRGEVNYEQYF
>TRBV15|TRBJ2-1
CATSKDRGLYNEQFF
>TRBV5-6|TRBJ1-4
CASSYFEKLFF
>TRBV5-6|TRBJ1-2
CASSFGTGQHGYTF
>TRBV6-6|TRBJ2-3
CASSYSVVDTQYF
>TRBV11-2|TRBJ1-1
CASSLEVREFTEAFF
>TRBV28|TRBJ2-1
CASKSSGIYNEQFF
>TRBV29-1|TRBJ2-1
CSVEKLASGRAYNEQFF
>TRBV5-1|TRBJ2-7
CASKSGSSYEQYF
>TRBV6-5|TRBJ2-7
CASRGQGYEQYF
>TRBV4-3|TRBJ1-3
CASSRSRDRGNPSGNTIYF
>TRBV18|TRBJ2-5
CASSEDRVVAIHF
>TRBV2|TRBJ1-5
CASSERSNQPQHF